One TCR beta chain is described in this entry. This sample was taken from a study of T cell changes during pregnancy in multiple sclerosis. The data were produced by immunoSEQ multiplex PCR, yet TCRdb's version contains in-frame clones alone and is incomplete. Of 39,000 or so clones in the sample, about 94% were seen once. Germline CDR1 and CDR2: WSHSY and SAAADI. Trimming at V came to 2 bases and at J to 7 bases, leaving 6 bases not matched to a gene. The CDR3 totals 15 residues. The TCR originated in a female donor with multiple sclerosis, enrolled in a pregnancy study. The chain links TRBV10-2 to TRBJ2-1; 9 bases are shared with TRBD2. The sample in question was CD8+ T cells from peripheral blood mononuclear cells, obtained in the third trimester of pregnancy. In DNA, the CDR3 is TGCGCCAGCAGTGAGGGGCTAGCGGGACGAAATGAGCAGTTCTTC. As protein: CASSEGLAGRNEQFF.